These 7 T cell receptor beta chains came from one sample sequenced in a study of CD8+ T cells in alopecia areata. Sequencing used cDNA as its template, made by extracting RNA and reverse transcribing it. Method: immunoSEQ multiplex PCR; TCRdb's copy keeps in-frame clones and lacks some. This table has approximately 99,000 clones, approximately 61% appearing once. What was sequenced was NKG2D-low CD8+ T cells sorted from blood. Receptors were obtained from a human donor with alopecia areata.

V usage is TRBV9 and J usage is TRBJ2-2; possible D gene TRBD1, 6 bases. From germline, CDR1 is SGDLS and CDR2 YYNGEE. The V end was cut by 1 base, the J end by 0 bases, with 10 bases between. The CDR3 consists of 16 residues. CDR3 DNA sequence: TGTGCCAGCAGCGTAAGTGGGACAACGAACACCGGGGAGCTGTTTTTT. Translation gives CASSVSGTTNTGELFF.

This clone came up a few times. The rearrangement joins TRBV29-1 to TRBJ2-3; no clear D gene. CDR3 length: 15 amino acids. Between the trimmed V and J ends, which lost 0 bases and 1 base, there was a span of 11 bases. Germline V gene lookup returns CDR1 SQVTM and CDR2 ANQGSEA. CDR3 nucleotide sequence: TGCAGCGTTGAAGATTATGTCCCCGGCACAGATACGCAGTATTTT. Its translation is CSVEDYVPGTDTQYF.

The chain joins TRBV5-1 to TRBJ1-3; a weak D match, TRBD1 (5 bases). Trimming cost V 7 bases and J 0 bases, with 14 bases left between them. Germline values: CDR1 SGHRS, CDR2 YFSETQ. The CDR3 is 15 residues long. The CDR3 loop is CASRPGRDSGNTIYF. The CDR3, as DNA: TGCGCCAGCCGACCGGGACGGGACTCTGGAAACACCATATATTTT. Full variable domain (rest looked up from reference TRBV5-1 and TRBJ1-3): KAGVTQTPRYLIKTRGQQVTLSCSPISGHRSVSWYQQTPGQGLQFLFEYFSETQRNKGNFPGRFSGRQFSNSRSEMNVSTLELGDSALYLCASRPGRDSGNTIYFGEGSWLTVV.

V gene TRBV6-6 combines with J gene TRBJ2-1, with D possibly matching TRBD2 (6 bases). CDR3 length: 16 amino acids. Germline lookup yields CDR1 MNHNY and CDR2 SVGAGI (reference sequence). V gave up 6 bases and J gave up 9 bases, with 24 bases separating them. The CDR3 loop reads CASSPLGGLGISEQFF. The CDR3 DNA is TGTGCCAGCAGCCCCCTCGGGGGACTCGGAATCAGTGAGCAGTTCTTC.

V is TRBV28 and J is TRBJ2-2; perhaps TRBD1 as D (6 bases). This CDR3 has 15 amino acids. Germline loops: CDR1 MDHEN, CDR2 SYDVKM. V lost 0 bases and J lost 6, with 11 bases in between. CDR3 residues: CASSLWAGAPGELFF. Written as DNA, the CDR3 is TGTGCCAGCAGTTTATGGGCAGGGGCCCCCGGGGAGCTGTTTTTT.

This clone was counted between two and nine times. V and J are TRBV20-1 and TRBJ1-1; tentative D call: TRBD1 (6 bases). Per the germline V gene, CDR1 is DFQATT and CDR2 is SNEGSKA (reference sequence). V was pared by 5 bases and J by 7 bases, with 8 bases between. The CDR3 has 10 amino acids. CDR3 sequence reads: CSAQDSEAFF. The CDR3 nucleotides read TGCAGTGCTCAGGACAGTGAAGCTTTCTTT.

The genes are TRBV6-4 and TRBJ1-1; D ambiguous. CDR1 and CDR2 from the germline V gene are MRHNA and SNTAGT. This CDR3 has 11 amino acids. The ends were cut back, 4 bases at V and 11 bases at J, with 11 bases in the middle. Here the CDR3 DNA reads TGTGCCAGCAGTGGAGGGCGGGAGGCTTTCTTT. Protein sequence: CASSGGREAFF.